This is a list of T cell receptor beta chains from one sample in a study of T cells in Graves' hyperthyroidism and ophthalmopathy. TCRdb called the multiplex PCR reads again in MiXCR, with one record for every CDR3 protein. The repertoire holds under 250,000 distinct CDR3 sequences, with over 20% as singletons. The sample was blood. Receptor source: a woman aged 40 to 50 with Graves' ophthalmopathy. Each CDR3 is given with its conserved first and last residue. A D gene is named only where the DNA matches it firmly. A row's size may be missing; if present it is once, few, many or a size class.

D gene	V gene	CDR3 length	clone size	J gene	CDR3 DNA	CDR3 protein
TRBD1	TRBV2	14	many	TRBJ1-2	TGTGCCAGCAGTGCGGAGGGGGCTGGGAATGGCTACACCTTC	CASSAEGAGNGYTF
-	TRBV6-5	16	few	TRBJ2-2	TGTGCCAGCAGAGCTGACGGTGGGGTCTACACCGGGGAGCTGTTTTTT	CASRADGGVYTGELFF
TRBD1	TRBV3-1	14	-	TRBJ1-1	TGTGCCAGCAGCCAAGCGACAGGGGGCATTGAAGCTTTCTTT	CASSQATGGIEAFF
-	TRBV19	14	many	TRBJ2-4	TGTGCCAGTAGTATAGCAGTAGGCAAAAACATTCAGTACTTC	CASSIAVGKNIQYF
-	TRBV20-1	16	many	TRBJ2-7	TGCAGTGCTAGAGCTTATGATCGAACAGGGCGTGACGAGCAGTACTTC	CSARAYDRTGRDEQYF
TRBD2	TRBV19	13	few	TRBJ2-1	TGTGCCACGGCTAGCGGGAGATGGAATGAGCAGTTCTTC	CATASGRWNEQFF
-	TRBV6-1	15	many	TRBJ2-7	TGTGCCAGCAGTGAATGGGACAAGAGCTCCTACGAGCAGTACTTC	CASSEWDKSSYEQYF
TRBD1	TRBV28	16	many	TRBJ2-6	TGTGCCAGCAGGCTACAGGGGGCGAGAGGGGCCAACGTCCTGACTTTC	CASRLQGARGANVLTF
TRBD2	TRBV19	18	-	TRBJ2-1	TGTGCCAGTAGTATAGGGTCCGCTAGCGGGAGCTTCCGACATGAGCAGTTCTTC	CASSIGSASGSFRHEQFF
-	TRBV2	13	many	TRBJ2-7	TGTGCCAGCAGCTCGAGACCCTTCTACGAGCAGTACTTC	CASSSRPFYEQYF
TRBD1	TRBV6-5	15	-	TRBJ1-5	TGTGCCAGCAGTTTGGGACAGGGGAGCAATCTGCCCCAGCATTTT	CASSLGQGSNLPQHF
-	TRBV6-5	11	many	TRBJ1-1	TGTGCAAGTAAGAAGACTTCTGAAGCTTTCTTT	CASKKTSEAFF
-	TRBV12-3/TRBV12-4	13	many	TRBJ2-7	TGTGCCAGCAGCATACTAGGAATTGGCGAGCAGTACTTC	CASSILGIGEQYF
TRBD1	TRBV29-1	12	-	TRBJ1-2	TGCAGCGTTGTGGACAGGGGAAATGGCTACAACTTC	CSVVDRGNGYNF
-	TRBV10-1	9	many	TRBJ1-1	TGCGCCAGCAGTGCGGAAGCTTTCTTT	CASSAEAFF
-	TRBV28	13	many	TRBJ2-1	TGTGCCAGCAGTTTGGACTCCCACAATGAGCAGTTCTTC	CASSLDSHNEQFF
-	TRBV19	13	many	TRBJ2-5	TGTGCCAGTGAAGGTGGGGGCACTGGGGCCCAGTACTTC	CASEGGGTGAQYF
-	TRBV27	13	many	TRBJ1-2	TGTGCCAGCAGTGACGAGACAGGCTATGGCTACACCTTC	CASSDETGYGYTF
-	TRBV19	15	many	TRBJ2-2	TGTGCCAGTAGTTCAGACAGGTGGGACACCGGGGAGCTGTTTTTT	CASSSDRWDTGELFF
TRBD2	TRBV5-1	16	many	TRBJ2-5	TGCGCCAGCAGCTTGAACTCGGCTAACGGGGGGGAGACCCAGTACTTC	CASSLNSANGGETQYF
TRBD1	TRBV6-1	15	-	TRBJ1-1	TGTGCCAGCAGTGAACCCGCCAGGGGGGACACTGAAGCTTTCTTT	CASSEPARGDTEAFF
-	TRBV27	14	many	TRBJ2-7	TGTGCCAGCAAAAGGAGACGGAGGGTCCACGAGCAGTACTTC	CASKRRRRVHEQYF
-	TRBV20-1	12	many	TRBJ2-5	TGCAGTGCTAGCCCAGGGCAAGAGACCCAGTACTTC	CSASPGQETQYF
TRBD1	TRBV5-1	15	-	TRBJ1-1	TGCGCCAGCAGCTTGAGGGACAGACTGAACACTGAAGCTTTCTTT	CASSLRDRLNTEAFF
-	TRBV28	14	few	TRBJ1-1	TGTGCCAGCAGTTCCCCAGTCGAGTACACTGAAGCTTTCTTT	CASSSPVEYTEAFF
TRBD2	TRBV6-1	14	many	TRBJ2-5	TGTGCCAGCAGTGCGACTAGCTTTCGAGAGACCCAGTACTTC	CASSATSFRETQYF